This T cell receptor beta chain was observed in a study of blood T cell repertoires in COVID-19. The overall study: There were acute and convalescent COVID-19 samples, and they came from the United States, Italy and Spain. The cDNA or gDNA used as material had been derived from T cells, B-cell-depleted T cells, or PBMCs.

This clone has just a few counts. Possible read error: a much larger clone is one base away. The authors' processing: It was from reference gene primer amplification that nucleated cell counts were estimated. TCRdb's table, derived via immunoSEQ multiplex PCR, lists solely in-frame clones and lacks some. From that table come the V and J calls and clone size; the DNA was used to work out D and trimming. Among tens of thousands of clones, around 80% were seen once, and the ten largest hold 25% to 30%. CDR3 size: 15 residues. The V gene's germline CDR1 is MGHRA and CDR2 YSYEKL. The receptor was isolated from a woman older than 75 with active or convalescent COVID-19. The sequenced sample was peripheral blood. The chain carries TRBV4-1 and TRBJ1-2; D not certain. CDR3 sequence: CPSSHDSRENYGYTF. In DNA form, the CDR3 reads TGCCCCAGCAGCCACGACTCCCGGGAGAACTATGGCTACACCTTC.